Below, 26 T cell receptor beta chains from the same sample are listed, as sequenced in a study of blood T cells in healthy people across ages. Then a second PCR, running about 7 to 11 cycles, was carried out with a sample-barcoded 5' primer and a J-beta primer mix. TCRdb reanalysed the 5' RACE reads using MiXCR and keeps one entry per CDR3 protein. The repertoire holds hundreds of thousands of distinct CDR3 sequences, with about 25% as singletons. These data were also reused for a study on T cells of mothers and their children.

Source material: blood. The receptors derive from a boy under 18 in good health.

This clonotype appeared a single time. The chain employs TRBV5-6 and TRBJ1-2; D ambiguous. CDR3 size: 15 residues. V was clipped by 2 bases and J by 6 bases, with 17 bases between them. Germline lookup yields CDR1 SGHDT and CDR2 YYEEEE. This chain's CDR3 is CASSLIAAEADGYTF. In DNA, the CDR3 is TGTGCCAGCAGCTTAATTGCCGCGGAGGCGGATGGCTACACCTTC.

The V and J genes are TRBV10-3 and TRBJ2-5; D unclear. The J call may be mistaken, given a closer DNA end match to TRBJ2-1. The V gene's germline CDR1 is ENHRY and CDR2 SYGVKD. The length of the CDR3 is 13 residues. The CDR3 loop reads CAISESARDEQFF. CDR3 nucleotide sequence: TGTGCCATCAGTGAGTCGGCGAGAGATGAGCAGTTCTTC.

The chain carries TRBV7-9 and TRBJ1-2; 8 positions match TRBD1. Germline values: CDR1 SEHNR, CDR2 FQNEAQ (reference sequence). J gave up 0 bases and V 3 bases, and 12 bases lay outside the gene matches. The CDR3 runs to 18 residues. CDR3 sequence: CASSFRPTGQATNYGYTF. In DNA, the CDR3 is TGTGCCAGCAGCTTTAGACCCACGGGACAGGCAACTAACTATGGCTACACCTTC.

This clonotype was detected a few times. J is TRBJ1-1 and V is TRBV29-1; D remains unclear. The CDR3 runs 10 residues. V lost 4 bases to trimming and J lost 4 bases, with 4 bases between them. Germline V CDR1 and CDR2: SQVTM, ANQGSEA. CDR3 residues: CSVGSTEAFF. The DNA of the CDR3 is TGCAGCGTTGGGAGCACTGAAGCTTTCTTT.

The table lists this clonotype with a few counts. The genes are TRBV6-2 or TRBV6-3 and TRBJ1-2; maybe TRBD1 (5 bases). Trimming removed 6 bases from V and 5 bases from J, with 16 bases in between. The CDR3 spans 14 residues. Germline CDR1 is MNHEY and CDR2 is SVGEGT. The CDR3 region has the DNA TGTGCCAGCAGGCGAAGCGGGGCAGGGTATGGCTACACCTTC. Translating gives CASRRSGAGYGYTF.

The CDR3 spells CASSLDQAGLSSYEQYF. DNA of the CDR3: TGCGCCAGCAGCTTGGACCAAGCGGGCCTAAGCTCCTACGAGCAGTACTTC. The rearrangement uses TRBV5-1 and TRBJ2-5; D might be TRBD2 (6 bases). The J call could be wrong; TRBJ2-7 is a better fit for the DNA end. The CDR3 is 17 amino acids. Germline V CDR1 and CDR2: SGHRS, YFSETQ.

The chain employs TRBV7-2 and TRBJ2-7; 11 nucleotides match TRBD2. V lost 5 bases to trimming and J lost 3 bases; unmatched junction nucleotides: 6. CDR1 SGHTA and CDR2 FQGNSA come from the germline V gene. The CDR3 consists of 15 residues. CDR3 in amino acids: CASSPRLAGNYEQYF. Here the CDR3 DNA reads TGTGCCAGCAGCCCGCGACTAGCGGGAAACTACGAGCAGTACTTC.

This sequence joins TRBV9 and TRBJ1-1; no reliable D call. CDR1 SGDLS and CDR2 YYNGEE come from the germline V gene. With 2 bases removed from V and 7 bases from J, the gap between germline ends came to 12 bases. The CDR3 contains 13 residues. The CDR3 loop is CASSVGVNNEAFF. As DNA, the CDR3 is TGTGCCAGCAGCGTTGGGGTAAATAATGAAGCTTTCTTT.

To note about this clonotype: Since a much larger clone is just one base distant, this may be a read error. This chain uses TRBV7-9 with TRBJ1-1; D is ambiguous. Germline CDR1 and CDR2: SEHNR and FQNEAQ (reference sequence). This CDR3 comprises 13 residues. V shed 1 base and J shed 1 base, with 4 bases lying between them. The CDR3, as DNA: TGTGCCAGCAGCTTAGAACAGAACACTGAAGCTTTCTTT. Translation gives CASSLEQNTEAFF.

In its sample, this clonotype was seen once. This sequence joins TRBV10-3 and TRBJ2-3, with D perhaps matching TRBD2 (6 bases). The germline CDR1 and CDR2 sequences are ENHRY and SYGVKD. Deletions cut 0 bases from V and 3 bases from J, with 10 bases between. The CDR3 totals 15 residues. CDR3 protein: CAISESPGETDTQYF. The CDR3 DNA sequence: TGTGCCATCAGTGAGTCGCCGGGAGAAACAGATACGCAGTATTTT.

The chain joins TRBV4-3 to TRBJ2-2, with D unclear. The CDR3 totals 17 residues. Trimming took off 0 bases at V and 0 bases at J, with 11 bases between the two ends. The V gene's germline CDR1 is LGHNA and CDR2 YSLEER. For the CDR3, the DNA is TGCGCCAGCAGCCAAGATAATAGCCAGGCGAACACCGGGGAGCTGTTTTTT. This encodes CASSQDNSQANTGELFF.

This clonotype was seen a few times. The chain links TRBV9 to TRBJ2-5; 11 bases line up with TRBD2. The DNA matches TRBJ2-7 better at its end, which makes the J call doubtful. Germline V CDR1 and CDR2: SGDLS, YYNGEE. The CDR3 contains 15 residues. The DNA for the CDR3 is TGTGCCAGCAGCAAATATAGCGGGGGGGCTTACGAGCAGTACTTC. Translation gives CASSKYSGGAYEQYF.

This clonotype was picked up a small number of times. Written as DNA, the CDR3 is TGTGCCAGCAGTGAAGCGGGGCAGGACATCGGATATGGCTACACCTTC. Translation: CASSEAGQDIGYGYTF. This chain joins TRBV2 and TRBJ1-2; D perhaps matches TRBD1 (5 bases). From germline, CDR1 is SNHLY and CDR2 FYNNEI. There are 16 residues in the CDR3. The V end was cut by 0 bases, the J end by 5 bases, with 16 bases between.

The sample holds a few counts of this clonotype. This chain uses TRBV6-2 or TRBV6-3 with TRBJ2-3; 10 positions match TRBD1. Trimming removed 3 bases from V and 3 bases from J; junction bases left unmatched: 6. The CDR3 length is 16 residues. Germline CDR1 is MNHEY and CDR2 is SVGEGT. CDR3 sequence: CASSYPRQGATDTQYF. For the CDR3, the DNA is TGTGCCAGCAGTTATCCCCGACAGGGGGCAACAGATACGCAGTATTTT.

This clonotype occurred a few times. The chain recombines TRBV10-3 with TRBJ1-5; D remains unclear. Germline V gene sequence: CDR1 ENHRY, CDR2 SYGVKD. V dropped 0 bases and J dropped 7 bases, with 7 bases sitting between them. The CDR3 has 13 residues. CDR3 region: CAISESLSQPQHF. As DNA, the CDR3 is TGTGCCATCAGTGAGTCTCTGAGCCAGCCCCAGCATTTT.

V usage is TRBV11-1 and J usage is TRBJ1-4, with D tentatively TRBD1 (6 bases). This CDR3 has 16 residues. Trimming pared 4 bases from V and 0 bases from J, leaving 12 bases between. CDR1 and CDR2 from the germline V gene are SGHAT and FQDESV (reference sequence). The CDR3 loop is CASSSGTLATNEKLFF. DNA of the CDR3: TGTGCCAGCAGCTCCGGGACACTTGCAACTAATGAAAAACTGTTTTTT.

This clonotype was recorded only once. The rearrangement uses TRBV3-1 and TRBJ2-5, with 8 bases identical to TRBD1. Germline CDR1 is LGHDT and CDR2 is YNNKEL (reference sequence). CDR3 length: 16 residues. V gave up 3 bases and J gave up 2 bases; unmatched junction bases: 8. The chain's CDR3 is CASSQPGQAKQETQYF. The CDR3 nucleotides read TGTGCCAGCAGCCAGCCGGGACAGGCTAAACAAGAGACCCAGTACTTC.

The gene calls are TRBV29-1 and TRBJ2-7; D possibly uses TRBD1 or TRBD2 (5 bases each). The CDR3 extends over 13 amino acids. CDR1 SQVTM and CDR2 ANQGSEA come from the germline V gene. The V end was cut by 3 bases, the J end by 2 bases, with 11 bases between. The CDR3 DNA reads as TGCAGCGTTGATTTGGGGGAGCCCTACGAGCAGTACTTC. Translating it yields CSVDLGEPYEQYF.

This clonotype was detected ten times or more. Written as DNA, the CDR3 is TGTGCCAGCAGCTTGGCGGCTGAAGCTTTCTTT. This sequence encodes CASSLAAEAFF. This sequence joins TRBV7-9 and TRBJ1-1; D remains unclear. The CDR3 runs to 11 residues. CDR1 and CDR2 from the germline V gene are SEHNR and FQNEAQ (reference sequence). V dropped 3 bases and J dropped 6 bases, with 5 bases sitting between them.

This clonotype was counted only a few times. This sequence joins TRBV5-1 and TRBJ2-3; maybe TRBD1 (5 bases). V was trimmed by 4 bases and J by 3 bases, leaving 12 bases between them. The CDR3 runs 14 residues. Germline assignment: CDR1 SGHRS and CDR2 YFSETQ. CDR3 sequence reads: CASSDPGRTDTQYF. The DNA for the CDR3 is TGCGCCAGCAGCGACCCAGGGCGGACAGATACGCAGTATTTT.

This clonotype occurred a few times. V usage is TRBV7-2 and J usage is TRBJ2-2; TRBD1 might be the D (6 bases). Germline V gene sequence: CDR1 SGHTA, CDR2 FQGNSA. V was shortened by 4 bases and J by 7 bases, with 13 bases between the two germline ends. This CDR3 has 14 residues. CDR3 loop: CASSYSLGGGELFF. The CDR3 DNA follows: TGTGCCAGCAGCTACAGCCTAGGGGGCGGGGAGCTGTTTTTT. Full variable domain (outside the CDR3, taken from reference TRBV7-2 and TRBJ2-2): GAGVSQSPSNKVTEKGKDVELRCDPISGHTALYWYRQSLGQGLEFLIYFQGNSAPDKSGLPSDRFSAERTGGSVSTLTIQRTQQEDSAVYLCASSYSLGGGELFFGEGSRLTVL.

The chain recombines TRBV15 with TRBJ2-5; tentative D call: TRBD2 (6 bases). V was shortened by 1 base and J by 2 bases, with 20 bases between the two germline ends. The CDR3 contains 18 residues. Germline CDR1 is LNHNV and CDR2 is YYDKDF (reference sequence). DNA for the CDR3: TGTGCCACCAGCAGAGTCTCTTTTCGATTACTAGCTCAAGAGACCCAGTACTTC. Protein sequence: CATSRVSFRLLAQETQYF.

The V gene is TRBV12-3 or TRBV12-4, the J gene TRBJ2-7; perhaps TRBD1 as D (5 bases). Trimming removed 5 bases at V and 6 bases at J, with 17 bases between. The CDR3 loop spans 14 amino acids. The CDR3 spells CASSPTRQSGEQYF. The CDR3, as DNA: TGTGCCAGCAGTCCAACGCGACAGTCGGGCGAGCAGTACTTC.

This chain connects TRBV20-1 to TRBJ2-2, with D tentatively TRBD1 or TRBD2 (5 bases each). Per germline, CDR1 DFQATT and CDR2 SNEGSKA (reference sequence). There are 15 residues in the CDR3. Trimming left V 3 bases short and J 1 base short, with 12 bases between. The CDR3 coding sequence is TGCAGTGCTAGGACCTATGGGGGGAACACCGGGGAGCTGTTTTTT. Encoded protein: CSARTYGGNTGELFF.

The chain carries TRBV4-1 and TRBJ2-7; 9 bases align to TRBD2. Germline V gene data show CDR1 as MGHRA and CDR2 as YSYEKL. V lost 3 bases, J lost 0 bases, and 3 bases stayed unmatched. CDR3 length: 15 residues. The CDR3 nucleotides are TGCGCCAGCAGCCACCTAGCGGGGTTCTCCTACGAGCAGTACTTC. Its protein product is CASSHLAGFSYEQYF.

The rearrangement joins TRBV28 to TRBJ2-5; 9 bases are shared with TRBD1. Looked up from germline, CDR1 is MDHEN and CDR2 is SYDVKM. Trimming removed 3 bases from V and 11 bases from J; junction bases left unmatched: 10. The CDR3 has 14 amino acids. The DNA for the CDR3 is TGTGCCAGCAGTTTCGGGACAGGGCTAGAAGAGCAGTACTTC. Amino acid sequence: CASSFGTGLEEQYF. The full variable domain, with the rest looked up from reference TRBV28 and TRBJ2-5, is DVKVTQSSRYLVKRTGEKVFLECVQDMDHENMFWYRQDPGLGLRLIYFSYDVKMKEKGDIPEGYSVSREKKERFSLILESASTNQTSMYLCASSFGTGLEEQYFGPGTRLLVL.